The source of this T cell receptor (beta chain) is a study of breast tumors, draining lymph nodes, adjacent tissues. General study points: Luminal-like breast cancer showed significantly greater tumor-nontumor repertoire similarity than basal-like breast cancer did. That most tumor T cells come from lymph nodes remained unproven. Most tumor T cells seemingly derive from lymph node, then expand in tumor. Tumor TCR diversity was below lymph nodes but above nontumor tissue.

Worth noting for this clonotype: Its antigen remains unidentified.

TCRdb re-called the multiplex PCR reads through MiXCR, storing one row per CDR3 protein. This table holds 200,000 to 300,000 distinct CDR3 sequences, over 30% found once. Between the trimmed V and J ends, which lost 8 bases and 6 bases, there was a span of 16 bases. The germline CDR1 and CDR2 sequences are MNHEY and SVGAGI. The CDR3 runs to 14 residues. Breast cancer patients provided tissue from their axillary draining lymph nodes. Sequenced input: axillary lymph node tissue. V gene TRBV6-5 combines with J gene TRBJ1-4; unclear D gene. This sequence originates from a female donor with breast cancer. Some clones in this sample may be carry-over from other donors' samples. This CDR3 reads CASPTGSSYEKLFF. CDR3 sequence (DNA): TGTGCCAGCCCCACCGGCAGTTCTTATGAAAAACTGTTTTTT.